Following are 14 T cell receptor beta chains from one sample sequenced in a study of prognosis after radiotherapy for stage I lung cancer. Starting from genomic DNA, TCR beta CDR3 was amplified through two-round multiplex PCR. Primers targeting each individual TRBV and TRBJ gene were applied in first-round PCR. TCRdb itself ran the multiplex PCR reads through MiXCR, one entry per CDR3 protein. The repertoire holds more than 15,000 distinct CDR3 sequences, with roughly two fifths as singletons. The sequences come from PBMCs, collected before or after stereotactic body radiation therapy (not recorded which). The receptors were gathered from a donor aged 50 or older with non-small cell lung cancer.

On this clonotype itself: A read error may be the cause here, since a much bigger clone is one base away. The rearrangement uses TRBV5-6 and TRBJ2-2; TRBD1 agrees at 7 bases. V was clipped by 5 bases and J by 4 bases; unmatched bases: 5. CDR3 size: 14 residues. In germline, CDR1 is SGHDT, CDR2 YYEEEE. The CDR3 DNA reads TGTGCCAGCAGGCCCTGGGACAGCACCGGGGAGCTGTTTTTT. It yields the protein CASRPWDSTGELFF.

Concerning this clonotype: This may stem from a read error, because a much larger clone lies one nucleotide away. V usage is TRBV14 and J usage is TRBJ2-2; 7 bases are a match to TRBD1. Germline CDR1 is SGHDN and CDR2 is FVKESK. Unmatched junction bases numbered 7, after V lost 6 bases and J lost 6 bases. The CDR3 covers 14 residues. This chain's CDR3 is CASSSGTAPGELFF. The CDR3 region has the DNA TGTGCCAGCAGTTCCGGGACAGCACCCGGGGAGCTGTTTTTT.

This clonotype came up many times. This rearrangement joins TRBV19 to TRBJ2-2; possibly TRBD2 for D (5 bases). Trimming took 1 base from V and 3 from J, leaving 6 bases between them. Germline lookup yields CDR1 LNHDA and CDR2 SQIVND (reference sequence). This CDR3 is 14 amino acids long. CDR3 sequence: CASSIAGYTGELFF. For the CDR3, the DNA is TGTGCCAGTAGTATAGCGGGATACACCGGGGAGCTGTTTTTT.

A remark on this clonotype: A single base separates this from a much larger clone, so it may be a read error. This rearrangement joins TRBV25-1 to TRBJ2-2; D is undetermined. The CDR3 is 15 amino acids. Germline assignment: CDR1 MGHDK and CDR2 SYGVNS. The V and J ends lost 6 bases and 5 bases respectively, with 16 bases between them. The CDR3 nucleotides are TGTGCCAGCAGCCCCACTGGGTGTTGGACCGGGGAGCTGTTTTTT. Protein: CASSPTGCWTGELFF. Based on the CDR3 plus reference TRBV25-1 and TRBJ2-2, the full variable domain is EADIYQTPRYLVIGTGKKITLECSQTMGHDKMYWYQQDPGMELHLIHYSYGVNSTEKGDLSSESTVSRIRTEHFPLTLESARPSHTSQYLCASSPTGCWTGELFFGEGSRLTVL.

This clonotype was detected ten times or more. The chain combines TRBV11-2 with TRBJ1-2; D not resolved. CDR3 length equals 14 residues. V was shortened by 5 bases and J by 4 bases, with 14 bases between the two germline ends. CDR1 is SGHAT, CDR2 FQNNGV, per germline. The CDR3 DNA follows: TGTGCCAGCAGCCCGCGAGGAGGTCTCTATGGCTACACCTTC. This codes for CASSPRGGLYGYTF. Together with reference TRBV11-2 and TRBJ1-2, the CDR3 gives the full variable domain: EAGVAQSPRYKIIEKRQSVAFWCNPISGHATLYWYQQILGQGPKLLIQFQNNGVVDDSQLPKDRFSAERLKGVDSTLKIQPAKLEDSAVYLCASSPRGGLYGYTFGSGTRLTVV.

The rearrangement uses TRBV19 and TRBJ2-2; perhaps TRBD2 as D (6 bases). CDR1 is LNHDA, CDR2 SQIVND, per germline (reference sequence). This CDR3 contains 15 residues. V was cut by 1 base and J by 10 bases, with 16 bases left in between. The CDR3 DNA is TGTGCCAGTAGTATAGTTGGCGGGAACACCTTGGAGCTGTTTTTT. This sequence encodes CASSIVGGNTLELFF.

This chain uses TRBV2 with TRBJ2-1, with TRBD2 matching 15 bases. In germline, CDR1 is SNHLY, CDR2 FYNNEI. This CDR3 is built from 15 residues. J lost 8 bases, V lost 6 bases, and 5 bases had no gene match. This chain's CDR3 is CASREGLAGGDEQFF. CDR3 nucleotides: TGTGCCAGCAGGGAGGGACTAGCGGGAGGAGATGAGCAGTTCTTC.

This clonotype was counted once. One base away lies a much larger clone, so this may be a sequencing read error. The chain combines TRBV25-1 with TRBJ2-5; 9 bases match TRBD2. This CDR3 is built from 14 residues. Germline V gene sequence: CDR1 MGHDK, CDR2 SYGVNS. The CDR3, as DNA: TGTTCCAGAGCTTTGCGGGGGGGTCAAGAGACCCAGTACTTC. The encoded protein is CSRALRGGQETQYF.

By sample share, this clonotype is medium-sized. The rearrangement joins TRBV28 to TRBJ1-1; D gene uncertain. The germline V gene has CDR1 MDHEN and CDR2 SYDVKM. This CDR3 has 11 amino acids. V shed 5 bases and J shed 11 bases, with 12 bases lying between them. In nucleotides, the CDR3 is TGTGCCAGCAGTGTGACTGGGAACGCTTTCTTT. Its translation: CASSVTGNAFF. The whole variable domain, filled in from reference TRBV28 and TRBJ1-1, reads DVKVTQSSRYLVKRTGEKVFLECVQDMDHENMFWYRQDPGLGLRLIYFSYDVKMKEKGDIPEGYSVSREKKERFSLILESASTNQTSMYLCASSVTGNAFFGQGTRLTVV.

This chain connects TRBV7-9 to TRBJ1-6; maybe TRBD1 (5 bases). Deletions cut 5 bases from V and 3 bases from J, with 8 bases between. The CDR3 is made up of 14 amino acids. The germline gives CDR1 SEHNR, CDR2 FQNEAQ (reference sequence). CDR3 coding DNA: TGTGCCAGCAGCCTACAGGACTATAATTCACCCCTCCACTTT. It is translated as CASSLQDYNSPLHF.

Many counts were recorded for this clonotype. The V gene is TRBV7-2, the J gene TRBJ2-3; D gene ambiguous. Looked up from germline, CDR1 is SGHTA and CDR2 is FQGNSA. The CDR3 runs 14 residues. Trimming took off 0 bases at V and 2 bases at J, with 6 bases between the two ends. The CDR3 here is CASSLAAITDTQYF. The CDR3 region has the DNA TGTGCCAGCAGCTTAGCCGCGATCACAGATACGCAGTATTTT.

This chain joins TRBV6-2 or TRBV6-3 and TRBJ2-5, with D possibly being TRBD2 (5 bases). V dropped 5 bases and J dropped 2 bases, with 15 bases sitting between them. The CDR3 runs 15 residues. The germline gives CDR1 MNHEY, CDR2 SVGEGT. The CDR3 region has the DNA TGTGCCAGCAGTAAAGGGAATAGCGAACAAGAGACCCAGTACTTC. Protein: CASSKGNSEQETQYF.

This clonotype was detected ten times or more. V usage is TRBV10-3 and J usage is TRBJ2-7, with D perhaps given as TRBD1 or TRBD2 (5 bases each). The CDR3 totals 14 residues. Germline V gene sequence: CDR1 ENHRY, CDR2 SYGVKD. The V gene lost 4 bases and the J gene lost 2 bases, with 12 bases spanning the gap. CDR3 sequence (DNA): TGTGCCATCAGTGCCGGGGACGGCACCTACGAGCAGTACTTC. Translated: CAISAGDGTYEQYF.

By sample share, this clonotype is medium-sized. In nucleotides, the CDR3 is TGTGCCAGCAGTGAATTTGGGGGAGGGTATTCACCCCTCCACTTT. Translation gives CASSEFGGGYSPLHF. The chain links TRBV6-1 to TRBJ1-6; possibly TRBD1 for D (5 bases). Germline V lookup: CDR1 MNHNS, CDR2 SASEGT. The CDR3 has 15 amino acids. V was cut by 2 bases and J by 8 bases, with 13 bases left in between.